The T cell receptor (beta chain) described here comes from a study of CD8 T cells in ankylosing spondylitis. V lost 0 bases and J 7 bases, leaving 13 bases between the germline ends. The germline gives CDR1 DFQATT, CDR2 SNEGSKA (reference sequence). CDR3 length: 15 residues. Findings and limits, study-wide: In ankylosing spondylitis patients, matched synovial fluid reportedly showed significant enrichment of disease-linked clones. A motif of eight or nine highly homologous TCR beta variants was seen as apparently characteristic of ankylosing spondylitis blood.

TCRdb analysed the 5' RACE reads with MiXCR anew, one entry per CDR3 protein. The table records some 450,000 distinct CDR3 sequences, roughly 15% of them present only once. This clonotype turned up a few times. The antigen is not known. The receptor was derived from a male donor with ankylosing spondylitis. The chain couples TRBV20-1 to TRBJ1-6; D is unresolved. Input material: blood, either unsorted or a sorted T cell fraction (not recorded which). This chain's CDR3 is CSARDSTRRNSPLHF. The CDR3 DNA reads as TGCAGTGCTAGAGATTCGACGAGAAGGAATTCACCCCTCCACTTT.